What follows are 10 T cell receptor beta chains derived from one specimen sequenced in a study of CD8 T cells in Susac syndrome. Reverse transcription of about 0.45 to 1 ug RNA used random hexamers. Each CDR3 protein gets one entry after TCRdb re-called the immunoSEQ multiplex PCR reads with MiXCR. The top ten clones hold less than 0.12% of a sample with 150,000 to 200,000 distinct CDR3 sequences, roughly 94% of them seen once. Sequencing used CD4+ T cells from PBMCs. These receptors all stem from a human donor in good health.

V gene TRBV15 combines with J gene TRBJ2-1, with 7 bases matching TRBD2. This CDR3 region has 15 residues. Germline values: CDR1 LNHNV, CDR2 YYDKDF (reference sequence). Trimming at V came to 3 bases and at J to 5 bases, leaving 7 bases not matched to a gene. The CDR3: CATSRGGRADNEQFF. CDR3 nucleotide sequence: TGTGCCACCAGCAGGGGTGGGAGGGCCGACAATGAGCAGTTCTTC.

V is TRBV29-1 and J is TRBJ2-3; 8 nucleotides align to TRBD2. Germline V gene sequence: CDR1 SQVTM, CDR2 ANQGSEA. V trimming: 6 bases; J trimming: 8 bases; junction bases outside the gene matches: 19. This CDR3 has 16 residues. The CDR3 reads CSVHPPGGRAKGTQYF. In DNA, the CDR3 is TGCAGCGTACACCCCCCGGGGGGGAGGGCCAAGGGTACGCAGTATTTT.

This chain links TRBV29-1 with TRBJ1-1; D gene uncertain. The CDR3 has 11 amino acids. Germline V gene data show CDR1 as SQVTM and CDR2 as ANQGSEA. Trimming stripped 4 bases from V and 2 bases from J, with 5 bases between. The CDR3 DNA follows: TGCAGCGTTGTATTCAACACTGAAGCTTTCTTT. Translated: CSVVFNTEAFF.

This rearrangement joins TRBV2 to TRBJ2-7; D remains ambiguous. Germline assignment: CDR1 SNHLY and CDR2 FYNNEI. Between the trimmed V and J ends, which lost 1 base and 9 bases, there was a span of 10 bases. The CDR3 consists of 12 residues. The CDR3 DNA reads as TGTGCCAGCAGTGAAGAGGTGGTTGGGCAGTACTTC. Amino acid sequence: CASSEEVVGQYF.

This chain joins TRBV29-1 and TRBJ1-2, with a weak D call TRBD1 (5 bases). Deletions cut 7 bases from V and 3 bases from J, with 12 bases between. The CDR3 runs 12 residues. CDR1 and CDR2 from the germline V gene are SQVTM and ANQGSEA. CDR3 loop: CSGGAVDYGYTF. CDR3 nucleotides: TGCAGCGGTGGGGCAGTTGACTATGGCTACACCTTC. The full variable domain, with the rest looked up from reference TRBV29-1 and TRBJ1-2, is SAVISQKPSRDICQRGTSLTIQCQVDSQVTMMFWYRQQPGQSLTLIATANQGSEATYESGFVIDKFPISRPNLTFSTLTVSNMSPEDSSIYLCSGGAVDYGYTFGSGTRLTVV.

The chain combines TRBV5-1 with TRBJ2-1, with 11 bases fitting TRBD2. The CDR3 is 16 residues long. The V and J ends lost 3 bases and 4 bases, in that order; junction bases with no gene match: 6. Germline CDR1 SGHRS, CDR2 YFSETQ. The CDR3, as DNA: TGCGCCAGCAGCTCTACCGGGACTAGCGGTTACAATGAGCAGTTCTTC. Translating gives CASSSTGTSGYNEQFF.

The rearrangement joins TRBV29-1 to TRBJ2-5, with 10 positions matching TRBD2. The CDR3 is 12 amino acids. In germline, CDR1 is SQVTM, CDR2 ANQGSEA. Trimming cost V 7 bases and J 3 bases; bases outside gene matches: 2. The chain's CDR3 is CSGTSGEETQYF. CDR3 nucleotides: TGCAGCGGTACTAGCGGGGAAGAGACCCAGTACTTC.

V and J are TRBV20-1 and TRBJ2-7; D is tentatively TRBD1 or TRBD2 (5 bases each). This CDR3 region has 14 residues. Trimming took off 4 bases at V and 2 bases at J, with 15 bases between the two ends. The germline V gene encodes CDR1 DFQATT and CDR2 SNEGSKA (reference sequence). The CDR3 here is CSATTGTGPYEQYF. CDR3 coding DNA: TGCAGTGCTACCACCGGGACGGGACCCTACGAGCAGTACTTC.

This chain uses TRBV4-3 with TRBJ2-1, with 7 bases aligning to TRBD1. Trimming cost V 4 bases and J 6 bases; bases outside gene matches: 9. Per the germline V gene, CDR1 is LGHNA and CDR2 is YSLEER. CDR3 length equals 15 residues. CDR3: CASSLEWGTVNEQFF. Written as DNA, the CDR3 is TGCGCCAGCAGCCTAGAATGGGGGACAGTCAATGAGCAGTTCTTC.

The chain joins TRBV12-3 or TRBV12-4 to TRBJ1-5; no definite D call. V was shortened by 2 bases and J by 6 bases, with 11 bases between the two germline ends. The CDR3 is 14 residues long. As DNA, the CDR3 is TGTGCCAGCAGTTTACAAGGGCACAGTCAGCCCCAGCATTTT. It translates to CASSLQGHSQPQHF.